These T cell receptor beta chains were read from a single sample in a study of CD4 T cells in relation to SARS-CoV-2 and coronaviruses. The assay was immunoSEQ multiplex PCR, and TCRdb's table has in-frame clones only and misses some. The sample holds 60,000 to 65,000 clones, about 94% seen once. Specimen: naive CD4+ T cells from PBMCs. These TCRs come from a human donor in good health. CDR3s include the opening cysteine and the closing phenylalanine or tryptophan. Each record gives: CDR3 DNA, CDR3 protein, D gene, V gene, clone size, CDR3 length, J gene. D genes are given only for firm matches. Where a row states a size, it is once, few, many or the class of an expanded clone; other rows omit it.

CDR3 DNA: TGTGCCAGCAGTTTACTCGACAGAACCAATCAGCCCCAGCATTTT; CDR3 protein: CASSLLDRTNQPQHF; D gene: NA; V gene: TRBV28; clone size: NA; CDR3 length: 15; J gene: TRBJ1-5
CDR3 DNA: TGCGCCAGCAGCTTCCGGGACAGGGGGGCCCCCTCTGGGGCCAACGTCCTGACTTTC; CDR3 protein: CASSFRDRGAPSGANVLTF; D gene: TRBD1; V gene: TRBV5-1; clone size: NA; CDR3 length: 19; J gene: TRBJ2-6
CDR3 DNA: TGTGCCAGTAGTATGGACAGGGGGTCCGGAAACACCATATATTTT; CDR3 protein: CASSMDRGSGNTIYF; D gene: TRBD1; V gene: TRBV19; clone size: NA; CDR3 length: 15; J gene: TRBJ1-3
CDR3 DNA: TGTGCCAGCAGTCCGCCAAACAGCTCTGGAAACACCATATATTTT; CDR3 protein: CASSPPNSSGNTIYF; D gene: NA; V gene: TRBV28; clone size: NA; CDR3 length: 15; J gene: TRBJ1-3
CDR3 DNA: TGTGCCAGCAGTAAACGGACTGCATTTGAGCAGTTCTTC; CDR3 protein: CASSKRTAFEQFF; D gene: NA; V gene: TRBV5-6; clone size: NA; CDR3 length: 13; J gene: TRBJ2-1
CDR3 DNA: TGTGCCAGCTCACCTTCCGGGACAGACTACAATGAGCAGTTCTTC; CDR3 protein: CASSPSGTDYNEQFF; D gene: TRBD1; V gene: TRBV18; clone size: NA; CDR3 length: 15; J gene: TRBJ2-1
CDR3 DNA: TGTGCCAGCAGCAAAATAAGGACTAGCGGGAGGGCCACGAATGAGCAGTTCTTC; CDR3 protein: CASSKIRTSGRATNEQFF; D gene: NA; V gene: TRBV21-1; clone size: NA; CDR3 length: 18; J gene: TRBJ2-1
CDR3 DNA: TGTGCCAGCATCCCCGACAGGGGTCTCTACGAGCAGTACTTC; CDR3 protein: CASIPDRGLYEQYF; D gene: TRBD1; V gene: TRBV7-9; clone size: NA; CDR3 length: 14; J gene: TRBJ2-7
CDR3 DNA: TGTGCCAGCGCTGAGGGGCCCACGCAGTATTTT; CDR3 protein: CASAEGPTQYF; D gene: NA; V gene: TRBV3-1/TRBV3-2; clone size: NA; CDR3 length: 11; J gene: TRBJ2-3
CDR3 DNA: TGCGCCAGCTGTCGGGTTGGCCAGGGCAGCTCCCTTAGCAATCAGCCCCAGCATTTT; CDR3 protein: CASCRVGQGSSLSNQPQHF; D gene: NA; V gene: TRBV10-1; clone size: NA; CDR3 length: 19; J gene: TRBJ1-5
CDR3 DNA: TGTGCCAGCAGTGGCACAGGTGGCGAGCAGTACTTC; CDR3 protein: CASSGTGGEQYF; D gene: NA; V gene: TRBV2; clone size: NA; CDR3 length: 12; J gene: TRBJ2-7
CDR3 DNA: TGTGCCAGCAGCTTGGGGAACCCGCGCCAAGAGACCCAGTACTTC; CDR3 protein: CASSLGNPRQETQYF; D gene: NA; V gene: TRBV5-5; clone size: NA; CDR3 length: 15; J gene: TRBJ2-5
CDR3 DNA: TGTGCCAGCAAGGTTTCGGGCGTGACTAATGAAAAACTGTTTTTT; CDR3 protein: CASKVSGVTNEKLFF; D gene: NA; V gene: TRBV28; clone size: NA; CDR3 length: 15; J gene: TRBJ1-4
CDR3 DNA: TGTGCCAGCAGCCCCTACCACGGGGAGCTGTTTTTT; CDR3 protein: CASSPYHGELFF; D gene: NA; V gene: TRBV3-1/TRBV3-2; clone size: NA; CDR3 length: 12; J gene: TRBJ2-2
CDR3 DNA: TGTGCCAGCAGCCGTGGGGGCGCCCAGAAGCCCCAGCATTTT; CDR3 protein: CASSRGGAQKPQHF; D gene: NA; V gene: TRBV28; clone size: once; CDR3 length: 14; J gene: TRBJ1-5
CDR3 DNA: TGTGCCAGCAGTTACTCGCGGTCCGTTCACACTGAAGCTTTCTTT; CDR3 protein: CASSYSRSVHTEAFF; D gene: NA; V gene: TRBV6-5; clone size: once; CDR3 length: 15; J gene: TRBJ1-1
CDR3 DNA: TGTGCCAGCAGCTTAGGCATCTTGGCGGGATACAATGAGCAGTTCTTC; CDR3 protein: CASSLGILAGYNEQFF; D gene: NA; V gene: TRBV11-1; clone size: NA; CDR3 length: 16; J gene: TRBJ2-1
CDR3 DNA: TGTGCCAGCAGCGAGACAGGGCGAAATCAGCCCCAGCATTTT; CDR3 protein: CASSETGRNQPQHF; D gene: TRBD1; V gene: TRBV2; clone size: NA; CDR3 length: 14; J gene: TRBJ1-5
CDR3 DNA: TGCGCCAGCAGCCAAGAGCGAGGGGGGACGATAAAAACCGGGGAGCTGTTTTTT; CDR3 protein: CASSQERGGTIKTGELFF; D gene: NA; V gene: TRBV4-1; clone size: once; CDR3 length: 18; J gene: TRBJ2-2
CDR3 DNA: TGTGCCAGTAGTAGGACAGGGAGAAACACTGAAGCTTTCTTT; CDR3 protein: CASSRTGRNTEAFF; D gene: TRBD1; V gene: TRBV19; clone size: NA; CDR3 length: 14; J gene: TRBJ1-1
CDR3 DNA: TGCAGCGTTGAAACTCTTTTACAGGGGGCCAAGAGGGAGCAGTACTTC; CDR3 protein: CSVETLLQGAKREQYF; D gene: TRBD1; V gene: TRBV29-1; clone size: NA; CDR3 length: 16; J gene: TRBJ2-7
CDR3 DNA: TGTGCCAGCAGCGGAAATGTATACAATGAGCAGTTCTTC; CDR3 protein: CASSGNVYNEQFF; D gene: NA; V gene: TRBV9; clone size: NA; CDR3 length: 13; J gene: TRBJ2-1
CDR3 DNA: TGCGCCTGCGGCGCGGGGACATCCTACGAGCAGTACTTC; CDR3 protein: CACGAGTSYEQYF; D gene: NA; V gene: TRBV10-2; clone size: few; CDR3 length: 13; J gene: TRBJ2-7
CDR3 DNA: TGTGCCACCAGCAGACAGGGGTCGAATCAGCCCCAGCATTTT; CDR3 protein: CATSRQGSNQPQHF; D gene: NA; V gene: TRBV15; clone size: NA; CDR3 length: 14; J gene: TRBJ1-5
CDR3 DNA: TGTGCCAGCAGTTTATACAGGGGAGATACGCAGTATTTT; CDR3 protein: CASSLYRGDTQYF; D gene: TRBD1; V gene: TRBV27; clone size: once; CDR3 length: 13; J gene: TRBJ2-3
CDR3 DNA: TGTGCCAGCAGGTTACGGGGCGGCCTTTCCTACGAGCAGTACTTC; CDR3 protein: CASRLRGGLSYEQYF; D gene: NA; V gene: TRBV28; clone size: NA; CDR3 length: 15; J gene: TRBJ2-7
CDR3 DNA: TGTGCCACCAGTGATCGAGGTACTGGAAACACCATATATTTT; CDR3 protein: CATSDRGTGNTIYF; D gene: NA; V gene: TRBV24-1; clone size: once; CDR3 length: 14; J gene: TRBJ1-3
CDR3 DNA: TGTGCCACCAGTGAATCCGGGACAGGGGGTGAAAAACTGTTTTTT; CDR3 protein: CATSESGTGGEKLFF; D gene: TRBD1; V gene: TRBV24-1; clone size: NA; CDR3 length: 15; J gene: TRBJ1-4
CDR3 DNA: TGTGCCAGCAGCGTTCTTAAGTCCTACAATGAGCAGTTCTTC; CDR3 protein: CASSVLKSYNEQFF; D gene: NA; V gene: TRBV27; clone size: NA; CDR3 length: 14; J gene: TRBJ2-1
CDR3 DNA: TGTGCCAGTAGTCGAGGTGGACGGGCGGAGACCCAGTACTTC; CDR3 protein: CASSRGGRAETQYF; D gene: NA; V gene: TRBV19; clone size: NA; CDR3 length: 14; J gene: TRBJ2-5
CDR3 DNA: TGTGCCAGCAGCCGCCCGGGGCAGGGGGCCTACACCTTC; CDR3 protein: CASSRPGQGAYTF; D gene: TRBD1; V gene: TRBV7-3; clone size: NA; CDR3 length: 13; J gene: TRBJ1-2
CDR3 DNA: TGTGCCAGCAGCCCGTCACAAGGGTGGAATGAAAAACTGTTTTTT; CDR3 protein: CASSPSQGWNEKLFF; D gene: NA; V gene: TRBV28; clone size: NA; CDR3 length: 15; J gene: TRBJ1-4
CDR3 DNA: TGCGCCAGCAGCTGGGGACTAGCAGCGACCCAGTACTTC; CDR3 protein: CASSWGLAATQYF; D gene: TRBD2; V gene: TRBV5-1; clone size: NA; CDR3 length: 13; J gene: TRBJ2-5
CDR3 DNA: TGTGCCAGCTCACGCGCTGCAGGGGCACCTGATAATTCACCCCTCCACTTT; CDR3 protein: CASSRAAGAPDNSPLHF; D gene: NA; V gene: TRBV18; clone size: once; CDR3 length: 17; J gene: TRBJ1-6
CDR3 DNA: TGTGCCAGCAGCCACTTAGCGGGAGGGAACACCGGGGAGCTGTTTTTT; CDR3 protein: CASSHLAGGNTGELFF; D gene: TRBD2; V gene: TRBV3-1/TRBV3-2; clone size: NA; CDR3 length: 16; J gene: TRBJ2-2
CDR3 DNA: TGTGCCAGCAGTGATAGGACTGAAGCTTTCTTT; CDR3 protein: CASSDRTEAFF; D gene: NA; V gene: TRBV2; clone size: NA; CDR3 length: 11; J gene: TRBJ1-1